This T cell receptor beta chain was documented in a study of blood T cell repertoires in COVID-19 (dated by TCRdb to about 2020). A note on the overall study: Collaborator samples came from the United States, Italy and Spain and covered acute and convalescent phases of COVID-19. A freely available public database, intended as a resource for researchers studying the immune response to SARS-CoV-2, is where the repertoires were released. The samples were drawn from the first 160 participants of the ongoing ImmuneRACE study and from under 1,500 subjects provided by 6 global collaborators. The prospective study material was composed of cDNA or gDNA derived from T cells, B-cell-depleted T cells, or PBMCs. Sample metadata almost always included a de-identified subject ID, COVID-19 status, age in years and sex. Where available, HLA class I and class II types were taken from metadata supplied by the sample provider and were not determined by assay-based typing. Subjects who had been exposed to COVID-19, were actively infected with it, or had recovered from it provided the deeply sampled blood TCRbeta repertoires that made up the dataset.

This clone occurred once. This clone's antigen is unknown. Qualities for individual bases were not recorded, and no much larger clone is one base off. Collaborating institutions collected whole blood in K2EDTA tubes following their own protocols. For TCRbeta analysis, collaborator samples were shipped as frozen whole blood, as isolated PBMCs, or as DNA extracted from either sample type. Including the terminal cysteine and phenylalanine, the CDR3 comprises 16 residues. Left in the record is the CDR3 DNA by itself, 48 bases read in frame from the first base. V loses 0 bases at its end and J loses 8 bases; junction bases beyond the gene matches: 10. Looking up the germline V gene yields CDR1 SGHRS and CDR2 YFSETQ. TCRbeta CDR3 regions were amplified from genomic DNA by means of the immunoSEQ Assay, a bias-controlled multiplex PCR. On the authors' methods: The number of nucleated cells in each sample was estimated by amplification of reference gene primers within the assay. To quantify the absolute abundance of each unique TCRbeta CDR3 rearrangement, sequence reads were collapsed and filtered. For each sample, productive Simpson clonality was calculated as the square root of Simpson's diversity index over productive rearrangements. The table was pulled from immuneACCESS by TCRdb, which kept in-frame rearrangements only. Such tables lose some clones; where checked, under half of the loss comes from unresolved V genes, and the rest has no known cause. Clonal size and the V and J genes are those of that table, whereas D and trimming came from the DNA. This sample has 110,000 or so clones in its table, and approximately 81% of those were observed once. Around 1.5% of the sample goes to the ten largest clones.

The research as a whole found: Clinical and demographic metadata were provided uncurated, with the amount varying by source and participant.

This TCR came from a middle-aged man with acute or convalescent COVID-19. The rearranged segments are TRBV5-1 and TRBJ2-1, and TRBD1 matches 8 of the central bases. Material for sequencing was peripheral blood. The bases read TGCGCCAGCAGCTTGGATTCAACAGGGGGTAGGCATGAGCAGTTCTTC. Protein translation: CASSLDSTGGRHEQFF.